This T cell receptor beta chain was sequenced for a study of cytomegalovirus exposure and HLA in healthy donors. The germline V and J ends were trimmed by 5 bases and 6 bases, with 10 bases remaining between them. CDR3 size: 12 residues. Germline-derived CDR1 and CDR2 are SGHTA and FQGTGA. Findings and caveats of the study: Near-uniform donor sequencing depth was presumed by presence/absence analyses. Rarity characterized most TCR sequences, yet some public TCRs appeared in many donors.

A word on this clone: The antigen remains undetermined.

The PCR was carried out with 60 Vbeta primers and 13 Jbeta primers. Clones were read by immunoSEQ multiplex PCR, and TCRdb kept only the in-frame ones, dropping some. The sample includes about 200,000 clones, 75% to 85% seen only once; the top ten take around 2.7%. Whereas donors were nominally healthy upon sampling, unrecorded immune exposures were probable. This rearrangement joins TRBV7-3 to TRBJ1-1; D call uncertain. The sequence came from a woman aged 40 to 55 in good health and CMV-seronegative. The sample taken for sequencing was PBMCs. CDR3 residues: CASSPGGPEAFF. CDR3 bases: TGTGCCAGCAGCCCCGGTGGGCCTGAAGCTTTCTTT.